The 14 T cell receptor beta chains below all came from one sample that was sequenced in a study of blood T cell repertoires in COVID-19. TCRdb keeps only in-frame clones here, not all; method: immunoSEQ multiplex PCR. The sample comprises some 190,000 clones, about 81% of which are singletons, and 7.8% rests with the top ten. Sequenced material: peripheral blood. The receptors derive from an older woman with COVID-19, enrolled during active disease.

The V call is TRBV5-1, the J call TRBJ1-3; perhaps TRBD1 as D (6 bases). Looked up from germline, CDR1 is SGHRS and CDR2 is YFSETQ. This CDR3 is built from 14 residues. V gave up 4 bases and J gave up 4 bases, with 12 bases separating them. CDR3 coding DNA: TGCGCCAGCAGCCCGAGGGGGTCCGGAAACACCATATATTTT. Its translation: CASSPRGSGNTIYF.

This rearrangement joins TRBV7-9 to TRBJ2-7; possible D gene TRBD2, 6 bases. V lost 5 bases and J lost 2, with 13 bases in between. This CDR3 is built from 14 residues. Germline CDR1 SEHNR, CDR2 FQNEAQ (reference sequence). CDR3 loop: CASSMVGGTYEQYF. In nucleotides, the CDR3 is TGTGCCAGCAGCATGGTCGGGGGTACCTACGAGCAGTACTTC.

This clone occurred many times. As DNA, the CDR3 is TGTGCCAGCAGCCTCCGGGGGGACTCTGAAGCTTTCTTT. This sequence encodes CASSLRGDSEAFF. The J gene is TRBJ1-1, the V gene TRBV14; D may be TRBD1 (5 bases). The CDR3 totals 13 residues. Per germline, CDR1 SGHDN and CDR2 FVKESK. Trimming left V 4 bases short and J 6 bases short, with 12 bases between.

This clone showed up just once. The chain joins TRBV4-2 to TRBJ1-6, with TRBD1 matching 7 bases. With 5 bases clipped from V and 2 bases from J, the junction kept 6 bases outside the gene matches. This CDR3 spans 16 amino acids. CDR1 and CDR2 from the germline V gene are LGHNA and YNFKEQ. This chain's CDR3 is CASSRAGTAYNSPLHF. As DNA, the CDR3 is TGTGCCAGCAGCAGGGCGGGGACAGCCTATAATTCACCCCTCCACTTT.

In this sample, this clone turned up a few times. For the CDR3, the DNA is TGTGCCAGCAGCCCGGGGGGGCATGGGGAGCAGTTCTTC. This translates into CASSPGGHGEQFF. This chain joins TRBV11-2 and TRBJ2-1, with 8 nucleotides matching TRBD2. The germline gives CDR1 SGHAT, CDR2 FQNNGV. V gave up 5 bases and J gave up 10 bases; unmatched junction bases: 7. The CDR3 is made up of 13 amino acids.

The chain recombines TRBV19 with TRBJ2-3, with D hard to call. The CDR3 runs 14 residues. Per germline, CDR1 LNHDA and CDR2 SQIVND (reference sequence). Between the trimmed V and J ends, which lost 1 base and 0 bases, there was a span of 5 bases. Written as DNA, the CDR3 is TGTGCCAGTAGTATAGGGGCGAGCACAGATACGCAGTATTTT. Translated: CASSIGASTDTQYF. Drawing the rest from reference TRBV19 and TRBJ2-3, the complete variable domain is DGGITQSPKYLFRKEGQNVTLSCEQNLNHDAMYWYRQDPGQGLRLIYYSQIVNDFQKGDIAEGYSVSREKKESFPLTVTSAQKNPTAFYLCASSIGASTDTQYFGPGTRLTVL.

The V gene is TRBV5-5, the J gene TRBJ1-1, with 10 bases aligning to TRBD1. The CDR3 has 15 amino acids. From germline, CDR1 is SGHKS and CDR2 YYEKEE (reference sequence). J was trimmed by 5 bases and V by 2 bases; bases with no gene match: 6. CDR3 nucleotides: TGTGCCAGCAGCTTCTCGGACAGGGGGAGGACTGAAGCTTTCTTT. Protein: CASSFSDRGRTEAFF. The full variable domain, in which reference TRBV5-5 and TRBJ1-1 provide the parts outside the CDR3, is DAGVTQSPTHLIKTRGQQVTLRCSPISGHKSVSWYQQVLGQGPQFIFQYYEKEERGRGNFPDRFSARQFPNYSSELNVNALLLGDSALYLCASSFSDRGRTEAFFGQGTRLTVV.

The CDR3 nucleotides are TGTGCCAGCAGTTCCGGGAACTACAATGAGCAGTTCTTC. It is translated as CASSSGNYNEQFF. The chain joins TRBV6-2 or TRBV6-3 to TRBJ2-1, with D possibly matching TRBD2 (5 bases). The CDR3 loop spans 13 amino acids. Germline assignment: CDR1 MNHEY and CDR2 SVGEGT. V was cut by 4 bases and J by 3 bases, with 7 bases left in between.

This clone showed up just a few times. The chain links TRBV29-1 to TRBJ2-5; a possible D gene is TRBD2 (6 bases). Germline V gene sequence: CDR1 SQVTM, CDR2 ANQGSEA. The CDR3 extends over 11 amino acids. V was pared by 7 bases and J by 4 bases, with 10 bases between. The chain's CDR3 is CSETEGETQYF. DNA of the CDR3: TGCAGCGAGACGGAGGGAGAGACCCAGTACTTC. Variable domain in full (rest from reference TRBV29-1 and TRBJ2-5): SAVISQKPSRDICQRGTSLTIQCQVDSQVTMMFWYRQQPGQSLTLIATANQGSEATYESGFVIDKFPISRPNLTFSTLTVSNMSPEDSSIYLCSETEGETQYFGPGTRLLVL.

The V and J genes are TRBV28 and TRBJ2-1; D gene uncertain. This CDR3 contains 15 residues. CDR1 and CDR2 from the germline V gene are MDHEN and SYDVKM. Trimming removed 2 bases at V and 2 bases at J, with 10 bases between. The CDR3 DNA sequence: TGTGCCAGCAGTTTAACAAGCGTGACCTACAATGAGCAGTTCTTC. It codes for CASSLTSVTYNEQFF.

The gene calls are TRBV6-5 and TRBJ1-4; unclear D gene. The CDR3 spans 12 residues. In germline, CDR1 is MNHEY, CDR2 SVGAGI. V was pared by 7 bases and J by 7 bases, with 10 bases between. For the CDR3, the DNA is TGTGCCAGCACCCTAGAGAGTGAAAAACTGTTTTTT. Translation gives CASTLESEKLFF.

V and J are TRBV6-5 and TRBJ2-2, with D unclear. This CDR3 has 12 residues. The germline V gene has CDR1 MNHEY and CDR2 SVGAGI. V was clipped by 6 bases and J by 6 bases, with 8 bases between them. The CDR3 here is CASRPTSGELFF. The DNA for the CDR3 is TGTGCCAGCAGACCTACGTCCGGGGAGCTGTTTTTT.

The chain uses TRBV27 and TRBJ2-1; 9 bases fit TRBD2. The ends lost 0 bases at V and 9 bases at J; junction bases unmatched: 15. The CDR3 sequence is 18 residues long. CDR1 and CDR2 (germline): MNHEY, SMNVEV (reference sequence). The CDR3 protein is CASSLSKLAGSPSGEQFF. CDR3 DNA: TGTGCCAGCAGTTTATCGAAACTAGCGGGTTCCCCTTCGGGTGAGCAGTTCTTC.

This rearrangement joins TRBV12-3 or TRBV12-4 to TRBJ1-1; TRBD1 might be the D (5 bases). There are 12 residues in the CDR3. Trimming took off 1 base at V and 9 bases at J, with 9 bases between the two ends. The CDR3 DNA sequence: TGTGCCAGCAGTTTAGGGGGCCTTCAAGCTTTCTTT. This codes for CASSLGGLQAFF.